The next 21 T cell receptor beta chains were all read from a single sample in a study of graft-versus-host responses after intestinal transplantation. Libraries were prepared by immunoSEQ multiplex PCR; TCRdb keeps only in-frame clonotypes and omits some of them. The sample yields 65,000 to 85,000 clones, about nine tenths seen once. These TCRs are of unknown antigen specificity. The specimen comprised unstimulated CD8+ T cells sorted from spleen or lymph node cells, sampled before transplant. The receptors originated from a human donor who was the organ donor for an intestinal transplant.

V gene TRBV9 combines with J gene TRBJ2-2; D is ambiguous. The V gene lost 0 bases and the J gene lost 1 base, with 4 bases spanning the gap. From germline, CDR1 is SGDLS and CDR2 YYNGEE. The CDR3 runs to 14 residues. CDR3 region: CASSVGGNTGELFF. CDR3 bases: TGTGCCAGCAGCGTAGGGGGGAACACCGGGGAGCTGTTTTTT.

The chain links TRBV6-5 to TRBJ2-7, with a tentative D call TRBD1 (6 bases). The CDR3 spans 14 residues. V gave up 0 bases and J gave up 2 bases, with 8 bases separating them. Germline CDR1 MNHEY, CDR2 SVGAGI. CDR3 sequence (DNA): TGTGCCAGCAGTTACTCAACAGGGACCTACGAGCAGTACTTC. This sequence encodes CASSYSTGTYEQYF.

The chain couples TRBV7-9 to TRBJ1-4, with D unresolved. This CDR3 has 16 amino acids. V was pared by 5 bases and J by 12 bases, with 25 bases between. Germline CDR1 reads SEHNR; CDR2 reads FQNEAQ (reference sequence). The CDR3 coding sequence is TGTGCCAGCAGCCCCCCCGGCGTAGGAGGGTGGAGTCAACTGTTTTTT. This gives the protein CASSPPGVGGWSQLFF.

V usage is TRBV7-2 and J usage is TRBJ1-2, with 7 bases aligning to TRBD1. The ends lost 4 bases at V and 8 bases at J; junction bases unmatched: 16. The CDR3 has 16 residues. The germline gives CDR1 SGHTA, CDR2 FQGNSA. The CDR3 sequence: CASSSPRGEGARGYTF. The CDR3 bases are TGTGCCAGCAGCTCCCCCCGGGGTGAGGGGGCGAGGGGCTACACCTTC.

This sequence joins TRBV6-6 and TRBJ1-1; TRBD1 is a possible D gene (6 bases). The CDR3 covers 14 residues. Germline-derived CDR1 and CDR2 are MNHNY and SVGAGI (reference sequence). V was trimmed by 6 bases and J by 1 base, leaving 12 bases between them. The CDR3 nucleotides read TGTGCCAGCAGAACCCGGGACACGAACACTGAAGCTTTCTTT. As protein: CASRTRDTNTEAFF.

V usage is TRBV27 and J usage is TRBJ1-1; TRBD1 is a possible D gene (6 bases). Trimming cost V 5 bases and J 2 bases, with 18 bases left between them. Germline V gene lookup returns CDR1 MNHEY and CDR2 SMNVEV (reference sequence). The CDR3 length is 16 residues. CDR3 loop: CASSPTSTGTNTEAFF. The CDR3 DNA reads as TGTGCCAGCAGTCCCACCTCTACAGGGACCAACACTGAAGCTTTCTTT.

This clone turned up a few times. V usage is TRBV6-5 and J usage is TRBJ2-5, with no clear D. The V end lost 0 bases, the J end lost 0 bases, and 8 bases lay between the germline ends. Per germline, CDR1 MNHEY and CDR2 SVGAGI. This CDR3 contains 15 residues. CDR3 sequence: CASSYSWLDQETQYF. Here the CDR3 DNA reads TGTGCCAGCAGTTACTCGTGGTTGGACCAAGAGACCCAGTACTTC.

The rearrangement uses TRBV9 and TRBJ2-1; D not certain. The germline gives CDR1 SGDLS, CDR2 YYNGEE. The CDR3 runs 14 residues. Between the trimmed V and J ends, which lost 4 bases and 3 bases, there was a span of 11 bases. The CDR3 here is CASSPYGGYNEQFF. The CDR3 coding sequence is TGTGCCAGCAGCCCCTATGGCGGCTACAATGAGCAGTTCTTC.

This clone was counted once. The chain links TRBV4-1 to TRBJ2-3; a weak D match, TRBD1 (6 bases). Between the trimmed V and J ends, which lost 0 bases and 2 bases, there was a span of 18 bases. The CDR3 extends over 18 amino acids. Per germline, CDR1 MGHRA and CDR2 YSYEKL. The CDR3, as DNA: TGCGCCAGCAGCCAAGATTGGGGAACAGGGACCTTCACAGATACGCAGTATTTT. This gives the protein CASSQDWGTGTFTDTQYF.

This chain joins TRBV19 and TRBJ1-1; 7 nucleotides line up with TRBD1. Germline loops: CDR1 LNHDA, CDR2 SQIVND (reference sequence). The CDR3 has 13 residues. With 7 bases clipped from V and 4 bases from J, the junction kept 6 bases outside the gene matches. The CDR3 is CASKYRGVTEAFF. CDR3 bases: TGTGCCAGTAAGTACAGGGGCGTCACTGAAGCTTTCTTT.

This clone showed up just once. The chain employs TRBV6-5 and TRBJ2-7, with a tentative D call TRBD1 (5 bases). Trimming cost V 2 bases and J 6 bases, with 14 bases left between them. The CDR3 consists of 14 residues. The germline CDR1 and CDR2 sequences are MNHEY and SVGAGI. The DNA of the CDR3 is TGTGCCAGCAGTTACAAGGAAGGGGTCGGCGAGCAGTACTTC. The encoded protein is CASSYKEGVGEQYF.

The V gene is TRBV9, the J gene TRBJ2-3; D might be TRBD1 (7 bases). Germline V gene sequence: CDR1 SGDLS, CDR2 YYNGEE. V was trimmed by 2 bases and J by 2 bases, leaving 18 bases between them. The CDR3 is 17 amino acids. The CDR3 protein is CASSVPGQGGYTDTQYF. The CDR3 DNA sequence: TGTGCCAGCAGCGTCCCCGGGCAGGGGGGATACACAGATACGCAGTATTTT. Full variable domain (remainder filled in from reference TRBV9 and TRBJ2-3): DSGVTQTPKHLITATGQRVTLRCSPRSGDLSVYWYQQSLDQGLQFLIQYYNGEERAKGNILERFSAQQFPDLHSELNLSSLELGDSALYFCASSVPGQGGYTDTQYFGPGTRLTVL.

This sequence joins TRBV10-3 and TRBJ1-2; TRBD1 matches 7 bases. There are 13 residues in the CDR3. Germline CDR1 ENHRY, CDR2 SYGVKD. After removal of 8 bases from V and 4 bases from J, the junction contained 7 bases not matched to a gene. In DNA form, the CDR3 reads TGTGCCATCCGGGGGGGACAGAGCTATGGCTACACCTTC. This codes for CAIRGGQSYGYTF.

The chain links TRBV19 to TRBJ1-1; no clear D. CDR1 and CDR2 from the germline V gene are LNHDA and SQIVND (reference sequence). Deletions cut 1 base from V and 8 bases from J, with 14 bases between. The CDR3 extends over 14 amino acids. The DNA of the CDR3 is TGTGCCAGTAGTATAGGATTTGATGTAGGGGAAGCTTTCTTT. Translation gives CASSIGFDVGEAFF.

This chain uses TRBV28 with TRBJ2-7, with D perhaps TRBD1 (6 bases). The germline V gene encodes CDR1 MDHEN and CDR2 SYDVKM. V lost 6 bases and J 4 bases, leaving 13 bases between the germline ends. The CDR3 totals 13 residues. The CDR3 DNA reads as TGTGCCAGCAGGGAAACAGGGTCGTACGAGCAGTACTTC. Residues: CASRETGSYEQYF.

The V call is TRBV9, the J call TRBJ2-1, with a weak D call TRBD2 (7 bases). Germline V gene lookup returns CDR1 SGDLS and CDR2 YYNGEE. This CDR3 has 16 residues. Trimming left V 0 bases short and J 8 bases short, with 18 bases between. The CDR3 loop reads CASSVEWGGPLDEQFF. The CDR3 region has the DNA TGTGCCAGCAGCGTAGAATGGGGGGGGCCGTTGGATGAGCAGTTCTTC.

The chain has TRBV2 and TRBJ1-1, with TRBD1 as a possible D gene (6 bases). Germline V lookup: CDR1 SNHLY, CDR2 FYNNEI. Between the trimmed V and J ends, which lost 3 bases and 4 bases, there was a span of 15 bases. The CDR3 runs 15 residues. CDR3 in amino acids: CASSEWGAQGTEAFF. The CDR3 nucleotides are TGTGCCAGCAGTGAGTGGGGGGCGCAGGGCACTGAAGCTTTCTTT.

This clone was detected only once. This chain links TRBV4-1 with TRBJ2-7, with TRBD1 matching 9 bases. After removal of 0 bases from V and 5 bases from J, the junction contained 14 bases not matched to a gene. CDR3 size: 18 residues. Germline CDR1 and CDR2: MGHRA and YSYEKL. The CDR3 region has the DNA TGCGCCAGCAGCCAAGAGGTCAGGACAGGGGACCTCTGGCACGAGCAGTACTTC. Residues: CASSQEVRTGDLWHEQYF.

The V gene is TRBV27, the J gene TRBJ2-7; D not resolved. Germline values: CDR1 MNHEY, CDR2 SMNVEV (reference sequence). The V end lost 5 bases, the J end lost 6 bases, and 14 bases lay between the germline ends. The CDR3 totals 13 residues. Here the CDR3 DNA reads TGTGCCAGCAGTACCCTAACCTCCACCGAGCAGTACTTC. Protein sequence: CASSTLTSTEQYF.

The chain has TRBV4-2 and TRBJ2-7, with TRBD2 matching 9 bases. After removal of 0 bases from V and 2 bases from J, the junction contained 8 bases not matched to a gene. Germline V lookup: CDR1 LGHNA, CDR2 YNFKEQ. The CDR3 runs 17 residues. CDR3 nucleotide sequence: TGTGCCAGCAGCCAAGATTTTTTAGCGGGGGAAACCTACGAGCAGTACTTC. Translation: CASSQDFLAGETYEQYF.

This clone was detected a few times. This chain uses TRBV29-1 with TRBJ1-2; D gene uncertain. The CDR3 has 12 residues. V lost 7 bases to trimming and J lost 4 bases, with 13 bases between them. CDR1 is SQVTM and CDR2 is ANQGSEA in the germline V gene. In nucleotides, the CDR3 is TGCAGCGCTTCGGACGGCTTCTATGGCTACACCTTC. Protein: CSASDGFYGYTF. The variable domain in full, completed from reference TRBV29-1 and TRBJ1-2, reads SAVISQKPSRDICQRGTSLTIQCQVDSQVTMMFWYRQQPGQSLTLIATANQGSEATYESGFVIDKFPISRPNLTFSTLTVSNMSPEDSSIYLCSASDGFYGYTFGSGTRLTVV.